This TCR beta chain was captured in a study of blood T cell repertoires in COVID-19. Across the whole study: The samples span acute and convalescent COVID-19 from the United States, Italy and Spain.

Clones were read by immunoSEQ multiplex PCR, and TCRdb kept only the in-frame ones, dropping some. Here the sample spans 300,000 to 350,000 clones, 85% to 90% being singletons. This CDR3 is 15 amino acids long. V lost 2 bases and J lost 5; bases outside the gene matches: 4. Germline V gene data show CDR1 as MNHEY and CDR2 as SMNVEV (reference sequence). Sequenced: peripheral blood. This clonotype was sampled from a woman aged 50 to 60 with COVID-19, enrolled during active disease. The chain carries TRBV27 and TRBJ2-1, with 9 bases matching TRBD2. CDR3 loop: CASSLAGGPHNEQFF. As DNA, the CDR3 is TGTGCCAGCAGTTTAGCGGGAGGGCCTCACAATGAGCAGTTCTTC.